This TCR beta chain was sequenced during a study of OX40 agonist ivuxolimab in advanced cancers. This table comes from immunoSEQ multiplex PCR, and its TCRdb copy is limited to in-frame clones, with some not included. The data contain tens of thousands of clones, 89% of them singletons. CDR1 is SGHKS and CDR2 is YYEKEE in the germline V gene (reference sequence). V was pared by 0 bases and J by 6 bases, with 12 bases between. The CDR3 contains 14 residues. Specimen: CD4+ or CD8+ T cells sorted from blood, collected in a trial of the OX40 agonist ivuxolimab. The chain employs TRBV5-5 and TRBJ1-1; D is unclear. This clonotype originated in an adult with an advanced solid tumor such as melanoma, head and neck, liver or kidney cancer. This CDR3 reads CASSLEPVRSEAFF. For the CDR3, the DNA is TGTGCCAGCAGCTTGGAGCCGGTCCGGTCTGAAGCTTTCTTT. Using reference TRBV5-5 and TRBJ1-1 for the parts outside the CDR3, the full variable domain is DAGVTQSPTHLIKTRGQQVTLRCSPISGHKSVSWYQQVLGQGPQFIFQYYEKEERGRGNFPDRFSARQFPNYSSELNVNALLLGDSALYLCASSLEPVRSEAFFGQGTRLTVV.